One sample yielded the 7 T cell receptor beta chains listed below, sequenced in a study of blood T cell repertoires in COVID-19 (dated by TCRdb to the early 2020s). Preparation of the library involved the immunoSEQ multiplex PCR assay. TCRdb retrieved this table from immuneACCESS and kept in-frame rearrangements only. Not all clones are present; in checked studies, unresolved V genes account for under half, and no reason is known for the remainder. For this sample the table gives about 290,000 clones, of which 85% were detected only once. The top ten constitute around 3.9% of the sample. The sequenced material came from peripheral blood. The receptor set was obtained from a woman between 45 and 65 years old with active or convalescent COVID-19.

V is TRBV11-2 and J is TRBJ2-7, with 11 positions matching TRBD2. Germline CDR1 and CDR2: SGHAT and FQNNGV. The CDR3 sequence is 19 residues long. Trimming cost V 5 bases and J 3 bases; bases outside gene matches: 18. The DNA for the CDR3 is TGTGCCAGCAGCGCCCGCCCGGGACCGATAGCGGGAGGGGACTACGAGCAGTACTTC. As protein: CASSARPGPIAGGDYEQYF.

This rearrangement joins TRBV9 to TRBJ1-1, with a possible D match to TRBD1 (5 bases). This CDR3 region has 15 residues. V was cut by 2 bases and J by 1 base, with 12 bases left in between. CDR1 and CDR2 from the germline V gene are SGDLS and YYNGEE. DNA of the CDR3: TGTGCCAGCAGCGTGGGTGACAGAACGAACACTGAAGCTTTCTTT. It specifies CASSVGDRTNTEAFF.

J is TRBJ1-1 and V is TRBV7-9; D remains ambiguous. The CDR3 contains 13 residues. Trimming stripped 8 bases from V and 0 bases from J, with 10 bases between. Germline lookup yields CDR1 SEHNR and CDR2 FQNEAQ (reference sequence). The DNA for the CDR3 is TGTGCCAGCCGTGGGCAGTTGAACACTGAAGCTTTCTTT. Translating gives CASRGQLNTEAFF.

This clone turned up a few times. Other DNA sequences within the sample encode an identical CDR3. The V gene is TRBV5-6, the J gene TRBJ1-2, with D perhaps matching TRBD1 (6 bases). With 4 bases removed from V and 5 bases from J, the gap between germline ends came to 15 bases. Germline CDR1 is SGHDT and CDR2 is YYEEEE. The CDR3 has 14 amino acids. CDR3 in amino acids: CASSKGQGTYGYTF. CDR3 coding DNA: TGTGCCAGCAGCAAGGGGCAGGGGACGTATGGCTACACCTTC.

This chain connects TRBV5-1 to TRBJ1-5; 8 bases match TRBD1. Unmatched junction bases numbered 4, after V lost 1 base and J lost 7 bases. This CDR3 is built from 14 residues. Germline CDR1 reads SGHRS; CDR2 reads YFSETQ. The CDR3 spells CASSLTGGNQPQHF. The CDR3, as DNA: TGCGCCAGCAGCTTGACAGGGGGGAACCAGCCCCAGCATTTT.

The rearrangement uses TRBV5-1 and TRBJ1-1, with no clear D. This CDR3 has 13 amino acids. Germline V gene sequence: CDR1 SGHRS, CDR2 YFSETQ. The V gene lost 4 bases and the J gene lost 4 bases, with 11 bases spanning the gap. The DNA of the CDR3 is TGCGCCAGCAGCGCCGCGGGGATCACTGAAGCTTTCTTT. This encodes CASSAAGITEAFF. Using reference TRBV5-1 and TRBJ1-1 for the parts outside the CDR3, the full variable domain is KAGVTQTPRYLIKTRGQQVTLSCSPISGHRSVSWYQQTPGQGLQFLFEYFSETQRNKGNFPGRFSGRQFSNSRSEMNVSTLELGDSALYLCASSAAGITEAFFGQGTRLTVV.

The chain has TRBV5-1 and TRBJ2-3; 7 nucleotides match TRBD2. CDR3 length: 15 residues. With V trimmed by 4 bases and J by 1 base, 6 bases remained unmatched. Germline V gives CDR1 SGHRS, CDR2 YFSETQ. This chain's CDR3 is CASSPSGIGTDTQYF. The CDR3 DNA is TGCGCCAGCAGCCCAAGCGGGATAGGCACAGATACGCAGTATTTT.